This T cell receptor (beta chain) stems from a study of T cells expressing NK-cell markers. After re-calling the 5' RACE reads, TCRdb lists one entry per CDR3 protein, DNA absent. This listing includes 500,000 to 700,000 distinct CDR3 sequences. Germline V gene data show CDR1 as SGHRS and CDR2 as YFSETQ. The CDR3 is 13 amino acids. The chain is built from TRBV5-1 and TRBJ2-2. The sequencing sample was made of blood T cells: a sorted CD56 or NKG2C T cell subset, CD4+ or CD8+ T cells, or bulk PBMC T cells (not recorded which). This clonotype originated in a man younger than 30 in good health. The CDR3 loop reads CASSELSTGELFF.